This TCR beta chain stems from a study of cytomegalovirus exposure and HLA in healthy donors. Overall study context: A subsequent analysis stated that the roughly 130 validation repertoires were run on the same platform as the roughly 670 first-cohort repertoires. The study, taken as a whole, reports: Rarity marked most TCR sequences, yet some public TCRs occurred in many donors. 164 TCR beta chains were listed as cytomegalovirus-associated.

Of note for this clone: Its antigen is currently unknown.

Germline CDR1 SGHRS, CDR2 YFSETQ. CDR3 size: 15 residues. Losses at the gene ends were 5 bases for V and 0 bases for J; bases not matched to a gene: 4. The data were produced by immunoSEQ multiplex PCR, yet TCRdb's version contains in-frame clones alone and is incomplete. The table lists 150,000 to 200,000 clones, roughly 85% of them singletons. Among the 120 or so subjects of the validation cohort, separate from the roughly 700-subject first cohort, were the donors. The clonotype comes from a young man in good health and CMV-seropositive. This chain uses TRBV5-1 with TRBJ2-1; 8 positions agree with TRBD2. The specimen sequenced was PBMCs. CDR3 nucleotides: TGCGCCAGCAGGCGGGAGGCAAGCTCCTACAATGAGCAGTTCTTC. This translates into CASRREASSYNEQFF.